The clone carrying this T cell receptor beta chain was seen many times. Its antigen is as yet unknown. This entry comes from a study of identical twins. This CDR3 region has 11 residues. V was cut by 6 bases and J by 9 bases, with 12 bases left in between. Germline V gene lookup returns CDR1 DFQATT and CDR2 SNEGSKA (reference sequence). Each CDR3 protein gets one entry after TCRdb re-called the 5' RACE reads with MiXCR. The profile shows over 600,000 distinct CDR3 sequences, about 20% of them singletons. Study observations and caveats: One should note that invariant MAIT and iNKT cells could partly confound zero-insertion analyses.

These data were likewise used in another study, on T cells expressing NK-cell markers. According to that study: Expanded NKG2C+ T cell clones had unclear HCMV specificity.

This chain connects TRBV20-1 to TRBJ2-1; D gene ambiguous. The sequencing sample was made of PBMCs. The TCR was taken from a woman under 30 in good health. CDR3 region: CSANSYGEQFF. CDR3 bases: TGCAGTGCCAATTCTTATGGTGAGCAGTTCTTC.